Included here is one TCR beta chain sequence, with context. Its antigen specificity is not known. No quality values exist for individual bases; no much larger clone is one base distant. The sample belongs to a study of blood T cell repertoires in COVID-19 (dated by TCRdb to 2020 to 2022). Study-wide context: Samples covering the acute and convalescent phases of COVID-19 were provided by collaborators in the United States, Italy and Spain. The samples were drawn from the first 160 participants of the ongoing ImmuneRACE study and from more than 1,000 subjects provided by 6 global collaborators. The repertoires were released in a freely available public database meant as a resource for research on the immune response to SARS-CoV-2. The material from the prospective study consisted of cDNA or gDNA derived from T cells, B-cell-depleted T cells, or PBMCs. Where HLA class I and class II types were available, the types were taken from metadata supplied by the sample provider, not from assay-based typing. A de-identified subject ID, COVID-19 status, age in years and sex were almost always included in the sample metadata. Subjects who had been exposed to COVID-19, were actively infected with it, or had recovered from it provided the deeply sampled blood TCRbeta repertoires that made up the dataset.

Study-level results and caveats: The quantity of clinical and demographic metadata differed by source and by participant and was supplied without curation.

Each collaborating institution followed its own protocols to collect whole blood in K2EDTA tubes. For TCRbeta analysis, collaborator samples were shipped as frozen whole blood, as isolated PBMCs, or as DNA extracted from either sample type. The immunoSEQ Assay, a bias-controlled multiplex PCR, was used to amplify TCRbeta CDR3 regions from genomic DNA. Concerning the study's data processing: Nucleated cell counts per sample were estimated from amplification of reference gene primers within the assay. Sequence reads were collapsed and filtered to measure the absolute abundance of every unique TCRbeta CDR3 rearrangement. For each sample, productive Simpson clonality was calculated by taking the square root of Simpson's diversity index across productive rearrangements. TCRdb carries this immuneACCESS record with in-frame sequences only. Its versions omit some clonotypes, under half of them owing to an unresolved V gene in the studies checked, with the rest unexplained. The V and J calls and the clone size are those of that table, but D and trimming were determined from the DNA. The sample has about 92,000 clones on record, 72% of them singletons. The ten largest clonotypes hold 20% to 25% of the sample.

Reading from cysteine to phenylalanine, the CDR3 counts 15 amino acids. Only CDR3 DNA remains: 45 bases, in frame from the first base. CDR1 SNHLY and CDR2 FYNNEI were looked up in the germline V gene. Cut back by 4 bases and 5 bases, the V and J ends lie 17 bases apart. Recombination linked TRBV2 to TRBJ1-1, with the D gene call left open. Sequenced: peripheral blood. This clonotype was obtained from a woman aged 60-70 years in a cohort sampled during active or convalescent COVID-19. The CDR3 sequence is CASSGAFGGSTEAFF. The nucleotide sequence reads TGTGCCAGCAGTGGGGCTTTCGGAGGGTCTACTGAAGCTTTCTTT.